Below, 11 T cell receptor beta chains from the same sample are listed, as sequenced in a study of blood T cells in healthy people across ages. Primed by a sample-barcoded 5' primer and a J-beta primer mix, a second PCR proceeded for 7 to 11 cycles. TCRdb itself ran the 5' RACE reads through MiXCR, one entry per CDR3 protein. Among some 900,000 distinct CDR3 sequences, around 48% were seen once, and the ten largest hold 13%. Sample: blood. All receptors derive from a man aged 30 to 45 in good health.

This chain links TRBV6-5 with TRBJ1-2; 8 bases are shared with TRBD1. Losses at the gene ends were 6 bases for V and 6 bases for J; bases not matched to a gene: 12. Germline values: CDR1 MNHEY, CDR2 SVGAGI. This CDR3 contains 15 residues. DNA for the CDR3: TGTGCCAGCAGCCGGCCAAAAGGACAGGGAGATGGCTACACCTTC. Its protein is CASSRPKGQGDGYTF.

The chain combines TRBV5-1 with TRBJ2-1, with D maybe TRBD2 (6 bases). The CDR3 totals 15 residues. V shed 1 base and J shed 5 bases, with 13 bases lying between them. Germline CDR1 and CDR2: SGHRS and YFSETQ. This CDR3 reads CASSLQPSADNEQFF. The CDR3 DNA reads as TGCGCCAGCAGCTTGCAGCCTAGCGCCGACAATGAGCAGTTCTTC.

This chain uses TRBV3-1 with TRBJ2-1; 8 bases match TRBD2. After removal of 8 bases from V and 3 bases from J, the junction contained 15 bases not matched to a gene. Germline-derived CDR1 and CDR2 are LGHDT and YNNKEL (reference sequence). This CDR3 comprises 17 residues. This CDR3 is CASGPTLAGSLYNEQFF. CDR3 in DNA: TGTGCCAGCGGACCGACCTTAGCGGGGAGTCTCTACAATGAGCAGTTCTTC.

V is TRBV6-1 and J is TRBJ2-5; D is ambiguous. The germline CDR1 and CDR2 sequences are MNHNS and SASEGT. The length of the CDR3 is 16 residues. The V gene lost 1 base and the J gene lost 4 bases, with 16 bases spanning the gap. CDR3 nucleotide sequence: TGTGCCAGCAGTGAAGGTAGTTCCCCCTTGCCAGAGACCCAGTACTTC. It codes for CASSEGSSPLPETQYF.

V is TRBV5-1 and J is TRBJ2-7, with a tentative D call TRBD1 (5 bases). V lost 4 bases, J lost 0 bases, and 11 bases lay in between. This CDR3 region has 14 residues. The germline V gene has CDR1 SGHRS and CDR2 YFSETQ. The DNA of the CDR3 is TGCGCCAGCAGCAAACGACAGAACTCCTACGAGCAGTACTTC. The encoded protein is CASSKRQNSYEQYF.

The V call is TRBV5-5, the J call TRBJ2-3, with 12 bases identical to TRBD2. The length of the CDR3 is 17 residues. The ends lost 4 bases at V and 2 bases at J; junction bases unmatched: 8. CDR1 and CDR2 (germline): SGHKS, YYEKEE (reference sequence). CDR3 sequence: CASSRRTSGILTDTQYF. CDR3 DNA sequence: TGTGCCAGCAGCCGAAGGACTAGCGGGATTCTCACAGATACGCAGTATTTT.

V and J are TRBV20-1 and TRBJ2-1; D is ambiguous. The CDR3 length is 12 residues. V lost 3 bases to trimming and J lost 4 bases, with 7 bases between them. The germline CDR1 and CDR2 sequences are DFQATT and SNEGSKA (reference sequence). The CDR3 nucleotides read TGCAGTGCTAGCCCACCATACAATGAGCAGTTCTTC. It translates to CSASPPYNEQFF.

The CDR3 here is CSARDSLAGPYNEQFF. The CDR3 DNA sequence: TGCAGTGCTAGAGATAGTCTAGCGGGGCCCTACAATGAGCAGTTCTTC. This chain connects TRBV20-1 to TRBJ2-1; TRBD2 agrees at 9 bases. The CDR3 is 16 residues long. Germline CDR1 reads DFQATT; CDR2 reads SNEGSKA (reference sequence). Trimming removed 0 bases from V and 2 bases from J; junction bases left unmatched: 5.

The rearrangement joins TRBV7-8 to TRBJ2-5; 7 bases are shared with TRBD1. The germline V gene encodes CDR1 SGHVS and CDR2 FQNEAQ. V shed 5 bases, J shed 0 bases, and the junction held 6 bases outside the gene matches. The CDR3 is made up of 15 amino acids. The CDR3 here is CASSQGQSYQETQYF. CDR3 coding DNA: TGTGCCAGCAGCCAGGGACAGTCGTACCAAGAGACCCAGTACTTC.

This clonotype was counted only a few times. The chain carries TRBV9 and TRBJ1-5, with D tentatively TRBD1 (5 bases). With 5 bases removed from V and 0 bases from J, the gap between germline ends came to 15 bases. CDR1 SGDLS and CDR2 YYNGEE come from the germline V gene. This CDR3 is 16 amino acids long. The CDR3 region is CASRPRQTNSNQPQHF. The CDR3 nucleotides read TGTGCCAGCAGACCTCGACAGACCAATAGCAATCAGCCCCAGCATTTT.

The chain couples TRBV10-2 to TRBJ2-7, with 9 nucleotides matching TRBD1. CDR3 length: 12 amino acids. V was clipped by 11 bases and J by 4 bases; unmatched bases: 6. Germline V gene data show CDR1 as WSHSY and CDR2 as SAAADI. The CDR3 loop is CACGTGWYEQYF. As DNA, the CDR3 is TGCGCCTGCGGGACAGGGTGGTACGAGCAGTACTTC.